These T cell receptor beta chains were read from a single sample in a study of cytomegalovirus exposure and HLA in healthy donors. Clones were sequenced by immunoSEQ multiplex PCR, and TCRdb holds only the in-frame ones, with some missing. The sample yields 90,000 to 95,000 clones, roughly 78% seen once. The sample consisted of PBMCs. Receptors were obtained from a male donor in good health and CMV-seropositive. CDR3s include the opening cysteine and the closing phenylalanine or tryptophan. The order of the fields is V gene, D gene, J gene, clone size, CDR3 DNA, CDR3 protein. D genes are given only for firm matches. Size is stated for part of the rows, as once, few or many counts, or as a class when the clone is expanded.

TRBV5-4	TRBD2	TRBJ2-1	NA	TGTGCCAGCAGCGGGGGACTAGGGGGTAGGAATGAGCAGTTCTTC	CASSGGLGGRNEQFF
TRBV28	TRBD1	TRBJ2-5	NA	TGTGCCAGCAGTCCGGCAGGGGGAAAGACCCAGTACTTC	CASSPAGGKTQYF
TRBV5-1	TRBD2	TRBJ2-6	NA	TGCGCCAGCAGTAGGGCGGGGGGCGCAAACTCTGGGGCCAACGTCCTGACTTTC	CASSRAGGANSGANVLTF
TRBV5-5	NA	TRBJ1-1	few	TGTGCCAGCAGCTTGGGGGGCTTGAACACTGAAGCTTTCTTT	CASSLGGLNTEAFF
TRBV5-6	NA	TRBJ1-1	NA	TGTGCCAGCAGCCTGGGGGAGGTCTGGGCCACTGAAGCTTTCTTT	CASSLGEVWATEAFF
TRBV15	TRBD1	TRBJ1-2	NA	TGTGCCACGCGACAGGGGGCAACCTCTAACTATGGCTACACCTTC	CATRQGATSNYGYTF
TRBV7-2	NA	TRBJ1-1	NA	TGTGCCAGCAGCACGGGTCTACTCACTGAAGCTTTCTTT	CASSTGLLTEAFF
TRBV6-5	NA	TRBJ2-5	NA	TGTGCCAGCAGTTCTAGGACTGGACAAGAGACCCAGTACTTC	CASSSRTGQETQYF
TRBV27	NA	TRBJ2-3	NA	TGTGCCAGCAGTGACTTGCATACGCAGTATTTT	CASSDLHTQYF
TRBV7-3	NA	TRBJ2-7	NA	TGTGCCAGCAGCTTATCCAGGGATGGGGAGCAGTACTTC	CASSLSRDGEQYF
TRBV2	NA	TRBJ2-2	NA	TGTGCCAGCAGTGAAGAATCTTCCGGGGAGCTGTTTTTT	CASSEESSGELFF
TRBV2	TRBD1	TRBJ1-1	NA	TGTGCCAGCAGTTCGCGGGACAGGGGGGAAGCTTTCTTT	CASSSRDRGEAFF
TRBV6-6	TRBD2	TRBJ2-5	NA	TGTGCCAGCTCTCCCGCCCCGGGGGGGTACCAAGAGACCCAGTACTTC	CASSPAPGGYQETQYF
TRBV4-2	NA	TRBJ1-1	few	TGTGCCAGCAGCCCCGGACAGAACACTGAAGCTTTCTTT	CASSPGQNTEAFF
TRBV19	NA	TRBJ2-1	few	TGTGCCAGTAGGAGATTCGGGGGCAATGAGCAGTTCTTC	CASRRFGGNEQFF
TRBV28	NA	TRBJ1-2	NA	TGTGCCAGCAGTGTAATACAGGTGGACTATGGCTACACCTTC	CASSVIQVDYGYTF
TRBV12-5	TRBD1	TRBJ2-1	NA	TGTGCTAGTGGCTCTCCCGGGACAGGGGTTTACAATGAGCAGTTCTTC	CASGSPGTGVYNEQFF
TRBV6-5	NA	TRBJ2-7	once	TGTGCCAGCAGCCGAGGGGGACCCTCCTCCTACGAGCAGTACTTC	CASSRGGPSSYEQYF
TRBV27	NA	TRBJ2-5	NA	TGTGCCAGCAGCCCCGGGTCGAACCCAGAGACCCAGTACTTC	CASSPGSNPETQYF
TRBV6-4	TRBD2	TRBJ2-1	NA	TGTGCCAGCAGTGTTTTACTAGCGGGGGTCAATGAGCAGTTCTTC	CASSVLLAGVNEQFF
TRBV19	NA	TRBJ1-4	NA	TGTGCCAGTAGCGCAGCTCCGGGGAATGAAAAACTGTTTTTT	CASSAAPGNEKLFF
TRBV29-1	NA	TRBJ1-1	NA	TGCAGCGTTGATGGGCAGTTCAGGCAGAACACTGAAGCTTTCTTT	CSVDGQFRQNTEAFF
TRBV27	NA	TRBJ2-7	NA	TGTGCCAGCATCGGGCAGCGGCCCGACGAGCAGTACTTC	CASIGQRPDEQYF
TRBV18	NA	TRBJ2-5	NA	TGTGCCAGCTCACCGAGGGCGGGAAGGGAGGAGACCCAGTACTTC	CASSPRAGREETQYF
TRBV28	NA	TRBJ2-7	NA	TGTGCCAGCAGGGAACAGGGAGCCGAGCAGTACTTC	CASREQGAEQYF
TRBV6-5	NA	TRBJ2-7	few	TGTGCCAGCAGTTACGAGACACAGGGTCTCTACGAGCAGTACTTC	CASSYETQGLYEQYF
TRBV28	NA	TRBJ2-1	NA	TGTGCCAGCAGTTCCTATGAGAGCTCCTACAATGAGCAGTTCTTC	CASSSYESSYNEQFF
TRBV6-1	TRBD1	TRBJ1-5	NA	TGTGCCAGCAAGATCCGGGACAGGGGACAGCCCCAGCATTTT	CASKIRDRGQPQHF
TRBV5-6	TRBD1	TRBJ2-4	few	TGTGCCAGCAGCTTGGCATCGGCAGGGGGCAACATTCAGTACTTC	CASSLASAGGNIQYF
TRBV28	TRBD1	TRBJ1-5	NA	TGTGCCAGCAGTTTAAGGACAGGGGGCTATCAGCCCCAGCATTTT	CASSLRTGGYQPQHF
TRBV4-2	NA	TRBJ2-7	NA	TGTGCCAGCAGCCAATTAGCCGAGACTGGCTCCTACGAGCAGTACTTC	CASSQLAETGSYEQYF
TRBV4-2	NA	TRBJ1-5	NA	TGTGCCAGCAGCCAAGTTATTGATCGGAGAGATCAGCCCCAGCATTTT	CASSQVIDRRDQPQHF
TRBV10-2	TRBD2	TRBJ2-2	NA	TGCGCCAGCAGTAGTGGGAGGGCCTACACCGGGGAGCTGTTTTTT	CASSSGRAYTGELFF
TRBV7-2	NA	TRBJ1-6	NA	TGTGCCAGCAGCGAGGGTCCGGGCTTCTCACCCCTCCACTTT	CASSEGPGFSPLHF
TRBV10-1	TRBD1	TRBJ1-2	NA	TGCGCCAGCAGCGGATCGACCCTGACAGGGAAGGGGGACTATGGCTACACCTTC	CASSGSTLTGKGDYGYTF
TRBV11-2	TRBD1	TRBJ2-5	NA	TGTGCCAGCAGCTTAGGTGGGACAGCAAAAGAGACCCAGTACTTC	CASSLGGTAKETQYF
TRBV5-1	TRBD1	TRBJ1-6	NA	TGCGCCAGCAGCTTGACAGGGGGCGGCCGGCAGAGCTCCTATAATTCACCCCTCCACTTT	CASSLTGGGRQSSYNSPLHF
TRBV11-2	TRBD2	TRBJ2-1	NA	TGTGCCAGCAGCTTCTTGGGACTAGCGGGAGGTGGGAATGAGCAGTTCTTC	CASSFLGLAGGGNEQFF
TRBV25-1	NA	TRBJ1-3	NA	TGTGCCAGCAGTGACGAGGGAAGCAGTAACACCATATATTTT	CASSDEGSSNTIYF